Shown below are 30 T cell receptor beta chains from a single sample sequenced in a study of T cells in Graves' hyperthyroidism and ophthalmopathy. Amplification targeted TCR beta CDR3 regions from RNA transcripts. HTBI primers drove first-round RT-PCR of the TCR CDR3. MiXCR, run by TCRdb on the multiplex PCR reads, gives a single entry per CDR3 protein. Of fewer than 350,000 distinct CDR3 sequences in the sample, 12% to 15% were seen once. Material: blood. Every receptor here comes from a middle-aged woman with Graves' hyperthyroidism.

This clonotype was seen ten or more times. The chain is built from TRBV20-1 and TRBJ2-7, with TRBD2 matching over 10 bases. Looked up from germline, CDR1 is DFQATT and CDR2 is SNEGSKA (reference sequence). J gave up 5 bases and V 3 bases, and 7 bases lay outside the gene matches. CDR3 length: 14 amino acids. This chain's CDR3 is CSARPSGSFDEQYF. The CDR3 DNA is TGCAGTGCTAGGCCTAGCGGGAGTTTCGACGAGCAGTACTTC.

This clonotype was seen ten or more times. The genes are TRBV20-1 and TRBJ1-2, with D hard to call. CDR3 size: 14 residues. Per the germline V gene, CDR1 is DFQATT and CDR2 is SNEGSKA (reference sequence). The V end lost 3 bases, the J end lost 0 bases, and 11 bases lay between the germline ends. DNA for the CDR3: TGCAGTGCTAGCGCCGGCACTTCTAACTATGGCTACACCTTC. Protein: CSASAGTSNYGYTF.

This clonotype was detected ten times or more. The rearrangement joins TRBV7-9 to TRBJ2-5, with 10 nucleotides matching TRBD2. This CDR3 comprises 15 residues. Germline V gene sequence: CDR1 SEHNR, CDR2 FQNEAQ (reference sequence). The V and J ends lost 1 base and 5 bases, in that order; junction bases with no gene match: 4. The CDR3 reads CASSLGTSGIETQYF. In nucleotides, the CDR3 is TGTGCCAGCAGCTTAGGAACTAGCGGGATTGAGACCCAGTACTTC.

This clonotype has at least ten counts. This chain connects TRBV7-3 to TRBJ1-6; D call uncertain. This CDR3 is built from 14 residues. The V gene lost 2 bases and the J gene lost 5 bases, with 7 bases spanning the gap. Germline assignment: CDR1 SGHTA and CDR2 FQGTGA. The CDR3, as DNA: TGTGCCAGCAGCTTAGGTTCGGATAATTCACCCCTCCACTTT. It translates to CASSLGSDNSPLHF.

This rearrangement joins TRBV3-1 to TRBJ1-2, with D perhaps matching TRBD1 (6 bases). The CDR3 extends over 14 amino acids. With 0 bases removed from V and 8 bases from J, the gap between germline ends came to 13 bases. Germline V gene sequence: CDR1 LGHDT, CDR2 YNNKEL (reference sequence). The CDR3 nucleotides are TGTGCCAGCAGCCAAGAATTCCAGGGGAAAGGCTACACCTTC. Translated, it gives CASSQEFQGKGYTF.

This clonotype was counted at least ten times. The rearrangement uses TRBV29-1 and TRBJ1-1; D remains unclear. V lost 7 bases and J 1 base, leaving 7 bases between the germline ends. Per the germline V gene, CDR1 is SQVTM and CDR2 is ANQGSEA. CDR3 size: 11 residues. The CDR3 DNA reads TGCAGCGGTACAGAGAACACTGAAGCTTTCTTT. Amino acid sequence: CSGTENTEAFF.

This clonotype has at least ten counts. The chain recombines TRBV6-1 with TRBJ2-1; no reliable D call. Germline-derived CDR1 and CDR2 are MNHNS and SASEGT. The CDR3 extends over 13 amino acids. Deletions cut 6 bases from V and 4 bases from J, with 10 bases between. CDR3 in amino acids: CASRRVGYNEQFF. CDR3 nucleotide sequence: TGTGCCAGCAGACGCGTGGGGTACAATGAGCAGTTCTTC.

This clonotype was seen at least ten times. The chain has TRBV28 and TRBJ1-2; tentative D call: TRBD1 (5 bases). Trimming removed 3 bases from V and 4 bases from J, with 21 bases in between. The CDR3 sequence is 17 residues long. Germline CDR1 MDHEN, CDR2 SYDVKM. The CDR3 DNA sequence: TGTGCCAGCAGTTTTTTGGTTGGGGACGCTTGGCCCTATGGCTACACCTTC. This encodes CASSFLVGDAWPYGYTF.

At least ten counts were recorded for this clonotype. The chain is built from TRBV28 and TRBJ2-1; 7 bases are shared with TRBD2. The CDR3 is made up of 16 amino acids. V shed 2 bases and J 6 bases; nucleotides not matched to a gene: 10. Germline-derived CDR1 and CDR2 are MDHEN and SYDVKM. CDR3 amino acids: CASSLEGWLAANEQFF. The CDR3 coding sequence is TGTGCCAGCAGTTTAGAAGGGTGGCTAGCGGCCAATGAGCAGTTCTTC.

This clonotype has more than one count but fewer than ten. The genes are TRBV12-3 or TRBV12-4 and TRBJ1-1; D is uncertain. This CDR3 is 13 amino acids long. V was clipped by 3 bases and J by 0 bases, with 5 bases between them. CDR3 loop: CASSLLVNTEAFF. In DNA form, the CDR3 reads TGTGCCAGCAGTTTGTTGGTGAACACTGAAGCTTTCTTT.

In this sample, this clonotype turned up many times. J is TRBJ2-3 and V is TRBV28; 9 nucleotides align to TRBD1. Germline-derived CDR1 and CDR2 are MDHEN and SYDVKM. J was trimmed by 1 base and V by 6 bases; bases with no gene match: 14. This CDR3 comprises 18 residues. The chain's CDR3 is CASSSGTGSILGTDTQYF. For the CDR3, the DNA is TGTGCCAGCAGCTCCGGGACAGGGTCCATCTTAGGCACAGATACGCAGTATTTT.

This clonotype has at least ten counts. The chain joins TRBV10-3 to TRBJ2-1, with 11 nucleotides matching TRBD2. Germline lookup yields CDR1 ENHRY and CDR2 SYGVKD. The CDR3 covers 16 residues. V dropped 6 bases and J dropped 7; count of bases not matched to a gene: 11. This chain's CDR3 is CAIRMGLAVVENEQFF. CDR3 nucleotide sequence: TGTGCCATCAGAATGGGACTAGCGGTAGTAGAGAATGAGCAGTTCTTC.

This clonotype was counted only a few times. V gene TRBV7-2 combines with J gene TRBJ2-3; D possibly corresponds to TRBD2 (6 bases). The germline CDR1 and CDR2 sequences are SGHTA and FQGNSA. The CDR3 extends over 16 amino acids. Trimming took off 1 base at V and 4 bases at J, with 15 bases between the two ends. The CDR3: CASSLVVGLSADTQYF. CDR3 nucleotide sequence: TGTGCCAGCAGCTTAGTGGTGGGACTTTCTGCAGATACGCAGTATTTT.

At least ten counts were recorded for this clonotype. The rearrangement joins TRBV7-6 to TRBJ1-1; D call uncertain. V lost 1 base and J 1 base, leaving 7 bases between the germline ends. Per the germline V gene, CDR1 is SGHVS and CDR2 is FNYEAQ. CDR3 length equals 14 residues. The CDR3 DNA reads TGTGCCAGCAGCTTAGATAACGAGAACACTGAAGCTTTCTTT. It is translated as CASSLDNENTEAFF.

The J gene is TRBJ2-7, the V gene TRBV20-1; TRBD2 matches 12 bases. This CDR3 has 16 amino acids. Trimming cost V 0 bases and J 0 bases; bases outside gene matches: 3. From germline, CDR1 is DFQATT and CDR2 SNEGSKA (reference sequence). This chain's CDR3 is CSARDETSGSSYEQYF. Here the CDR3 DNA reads TGCAGTGCTAGAGATGAGACTAGCGGGAGCTCCTACGAGCAGTACTTC.

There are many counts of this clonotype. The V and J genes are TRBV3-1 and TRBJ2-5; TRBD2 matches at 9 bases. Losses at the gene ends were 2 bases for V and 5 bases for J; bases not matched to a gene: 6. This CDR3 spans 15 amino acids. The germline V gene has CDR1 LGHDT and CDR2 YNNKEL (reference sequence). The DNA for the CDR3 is TGTGCCAGCAGCCAATTAGCGGGAGTCTGGGAGACCCAGTACTTC. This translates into CASSQLAGVWETQYF.

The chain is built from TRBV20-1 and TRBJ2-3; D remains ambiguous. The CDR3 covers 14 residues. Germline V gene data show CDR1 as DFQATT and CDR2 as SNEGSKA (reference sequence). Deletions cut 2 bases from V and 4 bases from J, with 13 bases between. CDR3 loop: CSARWAQPPDTQYF. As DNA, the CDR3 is TGCAGTGCTAGATGGGCCCAGCCCCCAGATACGCAGTATTTT.

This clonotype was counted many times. The DNA for the CDR3 is TGTGCCAGCAGTGAGCGGGAGGGGGCCTACGAGCAGTACTTC. Protein sequence: CASSEREGAYEQYF. This chain uses TRBV2 with TRBJ2-7, with 9 positions matching TRBD2. Germline V gives CDR1 SNHLY, CDR2 FYNNEI. CDR3 size: 14 residues. The V and J ends lost 3 bases and 2 bases, in that order; junction bases with no gene match: 2.

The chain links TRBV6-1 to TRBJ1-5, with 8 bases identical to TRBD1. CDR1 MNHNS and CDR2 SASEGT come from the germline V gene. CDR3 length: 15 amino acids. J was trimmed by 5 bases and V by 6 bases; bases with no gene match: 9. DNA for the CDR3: TGTGCCAGCAGCCCCGACAGGGGAGTGGATCAGCCCCAGCATTTT. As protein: CASSPDRGVDQPQHF.

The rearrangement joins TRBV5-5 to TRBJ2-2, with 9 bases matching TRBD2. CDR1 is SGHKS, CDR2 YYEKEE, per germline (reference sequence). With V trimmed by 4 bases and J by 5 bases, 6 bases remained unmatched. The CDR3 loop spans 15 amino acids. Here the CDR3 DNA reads TGTGCCAGCAGCACCCTAGCGGGACCAACCGGGGAGCTGTTTTTT. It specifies CASSTLAGPTGELFF.

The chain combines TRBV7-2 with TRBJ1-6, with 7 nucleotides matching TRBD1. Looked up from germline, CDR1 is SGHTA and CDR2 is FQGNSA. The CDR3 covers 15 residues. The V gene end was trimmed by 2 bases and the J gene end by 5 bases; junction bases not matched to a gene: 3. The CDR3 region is CASSLRGPDNSPLHF. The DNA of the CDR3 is TGTGCCAGCAGCTTAAGGGGGCCCGATAATTCACCCCTCCACTTT.

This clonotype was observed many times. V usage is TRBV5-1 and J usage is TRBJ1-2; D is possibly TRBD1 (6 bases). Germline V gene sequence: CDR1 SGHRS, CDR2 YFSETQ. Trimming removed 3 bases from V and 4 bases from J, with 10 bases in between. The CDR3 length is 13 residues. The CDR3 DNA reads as TGCGCCAGCAGCTCACAGGGAGCCTATGGCTACACCTTC. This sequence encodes CASSSQGAYGYTF. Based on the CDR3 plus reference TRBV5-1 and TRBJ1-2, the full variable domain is KAGVTQTPRYLIKTRGQQVTLSCSPISGHRSVSWYQQTPGQGLQFLFEYFSETQRNKGNFPGRFSGRQFSNSRSEMNVSTLELGDSALYLCASSSQGAYGYTFGSGTRLTVV.

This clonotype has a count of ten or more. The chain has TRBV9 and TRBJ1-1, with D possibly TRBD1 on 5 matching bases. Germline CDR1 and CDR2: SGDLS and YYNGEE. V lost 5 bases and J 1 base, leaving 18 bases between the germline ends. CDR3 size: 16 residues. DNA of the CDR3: TGTGCCAGCAGTCAAAACCCCGACAGAACGAACACTGAAGCTTTCTTT. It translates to CASSQNPDRTNTEAFF.

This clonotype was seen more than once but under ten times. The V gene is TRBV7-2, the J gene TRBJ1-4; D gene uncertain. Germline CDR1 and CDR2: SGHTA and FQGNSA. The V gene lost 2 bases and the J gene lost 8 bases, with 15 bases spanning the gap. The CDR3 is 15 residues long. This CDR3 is CASSLRAGAREKLFF. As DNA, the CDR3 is TGTGCCAGCAGCTTACGAGCAGGTGCCAGGGAAAAACTGTTTTTT.

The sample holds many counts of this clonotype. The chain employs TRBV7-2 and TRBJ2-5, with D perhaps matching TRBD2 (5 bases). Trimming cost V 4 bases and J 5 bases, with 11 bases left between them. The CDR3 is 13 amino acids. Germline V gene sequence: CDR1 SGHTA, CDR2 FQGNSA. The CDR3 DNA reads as TGTGCCAGCAGCTCCACTAGGACCGAGACCCAGTACTTC. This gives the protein CASSSTRTETQYF.

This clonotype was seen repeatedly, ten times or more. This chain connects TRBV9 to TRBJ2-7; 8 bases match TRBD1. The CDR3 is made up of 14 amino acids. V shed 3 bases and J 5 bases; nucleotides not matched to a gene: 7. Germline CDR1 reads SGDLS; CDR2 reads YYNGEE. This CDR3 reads CASSASGGRDEQYF. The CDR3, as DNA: TGTGCCAGCAGCGCGTCAGGGGGCAGGGACGAGCAGTACTTC. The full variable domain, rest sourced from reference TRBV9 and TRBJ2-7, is DSGVTQTPKHLITATGQRVTLRCSPRSGDLSVYWYQQSLDQGLQFLIQYYNGEERAKGNILERFSAQQFPDLHSELNLSSLELGDSALYFCASSASGGRDEQYFGPGTRLTVT.

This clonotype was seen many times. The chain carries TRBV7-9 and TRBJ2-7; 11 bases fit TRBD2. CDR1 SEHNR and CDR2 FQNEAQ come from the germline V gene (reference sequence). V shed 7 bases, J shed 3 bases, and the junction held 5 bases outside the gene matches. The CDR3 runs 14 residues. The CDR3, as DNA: TGTGCCAGCATCCCTACTAGCGGGAGCTACGAGCAGTACTTC. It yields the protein CASIPTSGSYEQYF.

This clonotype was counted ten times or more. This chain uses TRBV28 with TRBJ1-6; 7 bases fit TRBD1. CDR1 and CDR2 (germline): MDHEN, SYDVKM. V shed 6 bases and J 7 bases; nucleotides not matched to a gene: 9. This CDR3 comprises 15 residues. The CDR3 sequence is CASSPIGTVNSPLHF. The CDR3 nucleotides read TGTGCCAGCAGCCCGATCGGGACAGTCAATTCACCCCTCCACTTT.

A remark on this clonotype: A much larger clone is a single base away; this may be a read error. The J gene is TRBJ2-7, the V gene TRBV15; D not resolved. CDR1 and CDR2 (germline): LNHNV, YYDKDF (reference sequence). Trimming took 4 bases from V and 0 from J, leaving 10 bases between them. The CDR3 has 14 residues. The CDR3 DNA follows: TGTGCCACCAGCACAGAAATGGTCTCCTACGAGCAGTACTTC. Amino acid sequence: CATSTEMVSYEQYF.

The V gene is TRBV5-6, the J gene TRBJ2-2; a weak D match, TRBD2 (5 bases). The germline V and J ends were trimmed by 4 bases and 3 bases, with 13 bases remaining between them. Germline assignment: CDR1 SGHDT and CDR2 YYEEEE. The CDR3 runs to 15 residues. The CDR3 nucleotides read TGTGCCAGCAGCCTAATGGAGGATTACACCGGGGAGCTGTTTTTT. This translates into CASSLMEDYTGELFF.